Given below is one T cell receptor beta chain in context. The table lists this clonotype with a few counts. No antigen is known for it. No base quality values were provided; no much bigger clone lies one nucleotide off. This specimen belongs to a study of CD8 T cells in ankylosing spondylitis (TCRdb year 2017). General notes on the study: The study set out to find disease-linked TCR variants by profiling T cell receptor beta repertoires in ankylosing spondylitis patients and healthy donors. Samples of peripheral blood were taken, and for ankylosing spondylitis patients, synovial fluid was collected as well. The whole study cohort included over 85 healthy donors and 25 ankylosing spondylitis patients. Study-wide conclusions, independent of this receptor: The disease-linked clones were reported to be significantly enriched in matched synovial fluid samples from ankylosing spondylitis patients. Blood from ankylosing spondylitis patients appeared to be characterized by a TCR beta motif composed of roughly 8 highly homologous amino acid variants. Some motif variants had previously been reported in the synovial fluid and blood of reactive arthritis patients, which suggests shared mechanisms of disease initiation. The disease-linked clones showed a CD8+ phenotype and occurred at relatively low frequencies in peripheral blood.

Taken from the germline V gene, the CDR1 and CDR2 loops are ENHRY and SYGVKD. Including the terminal cysteine and phenylalanine, the CDR3 comprises 14 residues. Only CDR3 DNA remains: 42 bases, in frame from the first base. V is clipped by 0 bases and J by 7 bases, and the sequence between their germline boundaries is 10 bases long. The sequencing machine was an Illumina HiSeq 2500. TCR beta libraries were prepared by quantitative 5'-RACE with molecular barcodes. The authors processed their data as follows. To identify disease-linked TCR variants, a new computational method was used, one built on a probabilistic model of VDJ rearrangement. TCRdb passed the public sequencing reads through fastp at Q25 and MiXCR, retaining productive beta sequences. Entries that share a CDR3 protein sequence are merged under the most common genes and DNA. TCRdb assigned the V and J calls; the authors' analysis was not used. Present in this sample are around 890,000 distinct CDR3 sequences, 10% to 15% of which were seen just once. The leading ten clones occupy roughly 0.51% of the sample.

Sequenced: blood, either unsorted or a sorted T cell fraction (not recorded which). The sequence links TRBV10-3 to TRBJ1-5; the D gene is possibly TRBD1, with 5 bases matching. The TCR sequence derives from a male donor with ankylosing spondylitis. The nucleotides read TGTGCCATCAGTGAGTCGAGGGGACGACAGCCCCAGCATTTT. It codes for CAISESRGRQPQHF.